This T cell receptor beta chain was sequenced in a study of blood T cell repertoires in COVID-19. TCRdb's copy holds only in-frame clones and misses some; the assay was immunoSEQ multiplex PCR. The sample has about half a million clones; over 75% are singletons. The receptor was isolated from a human donor in a cohort sampled during active COVID-19. Material: peripheral blood.

In DNA form, the CDR3 reads TGTGCCAGCAGCCAAGACGCGCGGTTTAGCTCCTACGAGCAGTACTTC. Translation gives CASSQDARFSSYEQYF. This rearrangement joins TRBV14 to TRBJ2-7, with D unresolved. V gave up 0 bases and J gave up 0 bases, with 12 bases separating them. Germline V gene lookup returns CDR1 SGHDN and CDR2 FVKESK. The CDR3 extends over 16 amino acids.